The 3 T cell receptor beta chains reported below all come from one sample, sequenced in a study of blood T cell repertoires in COVID-19. Assay used: immunoSEQ multiplex PCR; TCRdb lists only in-frame clones, some missing. The sample has roughly 130,000 clones, under 95% seen once. The source material was peripheral blood. These receptors all stem from a man aged 60-69 years with COVID-19, enrolled during active disease.

CDR3 sequence: CATGPGQGGNQPQHF. CDR3 DNA: TGTGCCACCGGACCGGGACAGGGAGGGAATCAGCCCCAGCATTTT. The chain uses TRBV19 and TRBJ1-5; 9 bases are shared with TRBD1. V lost 10 bases to trimming and J lost 4 bases; unmatched junction nucleotides: 11. From germline, CDR1 is LNHDA and CDR2 SQIVND (reference sequence). This CDR3 is 15 amino acids long.

This clone has a handful of counts. This chain connects TRBV5-4 to TRBJ2-5; 7 bases are a match to TRBD2. CDR3 length: 14 amino acids. Germline V gene lookup returns CDR1 SGHNT and CDR2 YYREEE (reference sequence). J lost 1 base, V lost 1 base, and 1 base had no gene match. The CDR3 nucleotides are TGTGCCAGCAGCTTGTGGACTAGCCAAGAGACCCAGTACTTC. This codes for CASSLWTSQETQYF. The full variable domain, in which reference TRBV5-4 and TRBJ2-5 provide the parts outside the CDR3, is ETGVTQSPTHLIKTRGQQVTLRCSSQSGHNTVSWYQQALGQGPQFIFQYYREEENGRGNFPPRFSGLQFPNYSSELNVNALELDDSALYLCASSLWTSQETQYFGPGTRLLVL.

The chain carries TRBV19 and TRBJ1-5; D is perhaps TRBD1 (5 bases). Trimming removed 7 bases from V and 0 bases from J, with 13 bases in between. Germline V gene sequence: CDR1 LNHDA, CDR2 SQIVND (reference sequence). The CDR3 spans 15 residues. The CDR3 region is CASTSATDSNQPQHF. The CDR3 nucleotides read TGTGCCAGTACGTCTGCGACAGATAGCAATCAGCCCCAGCATTTT.